This TCR beta chain came from a study of shared clonotypes between healthy human individuals. Overall study: Donors were two women and three men aged 18 to 49. General observations from the study: Naive subsets typically showed greater estimated richness than memory subsets.

The ends were cut back, 5 bases at V and 0 bases at J, with 14 bases in the middle. Germline values: CDR1 PRHDT, CDR2 FYEKMQ (reference sequence). The CDR3 is made up of 16 amino acids. On this clone: The antigen is undetermined.

Measured with immunoSEQ multiplex PCR; TCRdb has only the in-frame clones, and not every one. Among 2,500,000 or so clones listed, approximately 94% were seen once. The origin of this receptor is a man between 18 and 35 years old in good health. Material for sequencing was naive CD4+ T cells sorted from blood. As to subset: CD45RA+ positively selected. The chain carries TRBV13 and TRBJ2-4; D perhaps matches TRBD1 (5 bases). CDR3 DNA sequence: TGTGCCAGCAGCCGCACAGGTTATCTAGCCAAAAACATTCAGTACTTC. It yields the protein CASSRTGYLAKNIQYF.